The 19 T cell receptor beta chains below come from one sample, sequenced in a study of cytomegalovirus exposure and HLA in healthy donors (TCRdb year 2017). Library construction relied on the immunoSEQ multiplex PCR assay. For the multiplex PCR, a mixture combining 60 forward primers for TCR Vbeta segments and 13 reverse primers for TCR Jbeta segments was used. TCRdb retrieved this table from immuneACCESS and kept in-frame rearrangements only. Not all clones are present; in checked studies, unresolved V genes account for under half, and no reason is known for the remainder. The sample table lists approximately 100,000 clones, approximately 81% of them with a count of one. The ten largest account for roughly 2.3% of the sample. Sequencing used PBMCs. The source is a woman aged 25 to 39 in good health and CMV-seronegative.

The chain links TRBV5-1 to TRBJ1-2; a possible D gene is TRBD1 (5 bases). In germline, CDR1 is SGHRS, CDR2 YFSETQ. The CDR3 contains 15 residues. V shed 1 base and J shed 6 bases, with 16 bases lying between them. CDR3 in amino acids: CASSLQTVGKDGYTF. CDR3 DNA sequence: TGCGCCAGCAGCTTGCAGACAGTGGGTAAGGATGGCTACACCTTC. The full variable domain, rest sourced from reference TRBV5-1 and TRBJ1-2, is KAGVTQTPRYLIKTRGQQVTLSCSPISGHRSVSWYQQTPGQGLQFLFEYFSETQRNKGNFPGRFSGRQFSNSRSEMNVSTLELGDSALYLCASSLQTVGKDGYTFGSGTRLTVV.

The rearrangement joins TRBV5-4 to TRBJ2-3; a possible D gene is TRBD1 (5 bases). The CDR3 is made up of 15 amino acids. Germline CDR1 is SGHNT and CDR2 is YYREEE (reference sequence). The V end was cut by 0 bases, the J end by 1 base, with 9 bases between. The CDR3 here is CASSLGGAGTDTQYF. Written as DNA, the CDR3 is TGTGCCAGCAGCTTGGGGGGCGCGGGCACAGATACGCAGTATTTT.

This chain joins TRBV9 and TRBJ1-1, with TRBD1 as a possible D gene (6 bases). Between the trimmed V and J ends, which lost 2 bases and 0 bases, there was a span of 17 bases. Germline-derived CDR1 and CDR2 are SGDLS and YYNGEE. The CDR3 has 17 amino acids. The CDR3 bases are TGTGCCAGCAGCGTGAACCCGATACAGGGATTGAACACTGAAGCTTTCTTT. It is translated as CASSVNPIQGLNTEAFF.

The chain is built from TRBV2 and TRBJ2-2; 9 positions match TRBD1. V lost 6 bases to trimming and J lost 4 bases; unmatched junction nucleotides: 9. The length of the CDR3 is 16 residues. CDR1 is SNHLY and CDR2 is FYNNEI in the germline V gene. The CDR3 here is CASRTGGLRGTGELFF. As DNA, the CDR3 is TGTGCCAGCAGAACAGGGGGCCTTCGTGGCACCGGGGAGCTGTTTTTT.

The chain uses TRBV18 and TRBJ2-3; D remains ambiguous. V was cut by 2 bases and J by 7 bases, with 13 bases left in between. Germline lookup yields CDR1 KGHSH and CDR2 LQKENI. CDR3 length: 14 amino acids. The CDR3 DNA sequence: TGTGCCAGCTCACCATTAACCCAGGTGAATACGCAGTATTTT. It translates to CASSPLTQVNTQYF.

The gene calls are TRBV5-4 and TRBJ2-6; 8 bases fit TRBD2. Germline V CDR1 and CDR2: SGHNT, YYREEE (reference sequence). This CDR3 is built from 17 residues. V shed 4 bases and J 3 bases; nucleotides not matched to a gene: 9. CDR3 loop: CASSPGTSTLGANVLTF. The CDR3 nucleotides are TGTGCCAGCAGCCCCGGGACTAGTACTCTTGGGGCCAACGTCCTGACTTTC.

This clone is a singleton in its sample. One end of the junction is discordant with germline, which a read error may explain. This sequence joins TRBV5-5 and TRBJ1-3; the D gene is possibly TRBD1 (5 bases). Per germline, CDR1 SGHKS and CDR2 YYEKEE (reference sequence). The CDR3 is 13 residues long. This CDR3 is CASSSTLQGFVHF. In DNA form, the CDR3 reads TGTGCCAGCAGCTCTACACTGCAGGGTTTTGTTCATTTT.

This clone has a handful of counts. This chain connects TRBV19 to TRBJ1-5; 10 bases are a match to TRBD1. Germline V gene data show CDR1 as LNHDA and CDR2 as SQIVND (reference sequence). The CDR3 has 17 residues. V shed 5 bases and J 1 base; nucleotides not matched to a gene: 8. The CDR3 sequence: CASSLTTGGTSNQPQHF. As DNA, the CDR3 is TGTGCCAGTAGTCTGACGACAGGGGGCACGAGCAATCAGCCCCAGCATTTT.

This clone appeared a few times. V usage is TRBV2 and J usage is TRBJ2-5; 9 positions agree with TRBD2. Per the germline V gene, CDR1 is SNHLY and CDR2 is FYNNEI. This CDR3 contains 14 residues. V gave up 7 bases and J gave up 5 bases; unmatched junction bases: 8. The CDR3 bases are TGTGCCAGCAATGGCGGGAGGGCCCGGGAGACCCAGTACTTC. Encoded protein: CASNGGRARETQYF. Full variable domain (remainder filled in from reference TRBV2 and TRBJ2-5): EPEVTQTPSHQVTQMGQEVILRCVPISNHLYFYWYRQILGQKVEFLVSFYNNEISEKSEIFDDQFSVERPDGSNFTLKIRSTKLEDSAMYFCASNGGRARETQYFGPGTRLLVL.

The chain's CDR3 is CASSFGGTDTQYF. CDR3 bases: TGTGCCAGCAGTTTCGGTGGCACAGATACGCAGTATTTT. The chain employs TRBV27 and TRBJ2-3; D unresolved. Trimming shortened V by 3 bases and J by 1 base, and 5 bases separated the two germline ends. The length of the CDR3 is 13 residues. Germline-derived CDR1 and CDR2 are MNHEY and SMNVEV (reference sequence).

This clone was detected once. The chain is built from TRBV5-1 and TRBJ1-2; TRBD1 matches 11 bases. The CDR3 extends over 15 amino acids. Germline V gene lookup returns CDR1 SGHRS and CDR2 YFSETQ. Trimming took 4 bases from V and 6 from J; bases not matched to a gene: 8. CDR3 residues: CASSLLLGQGDGYTF. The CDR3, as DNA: TGCGCCAGCAGCCTTTTGTTGGGACAGGGGGATGGCTACACCTTC.

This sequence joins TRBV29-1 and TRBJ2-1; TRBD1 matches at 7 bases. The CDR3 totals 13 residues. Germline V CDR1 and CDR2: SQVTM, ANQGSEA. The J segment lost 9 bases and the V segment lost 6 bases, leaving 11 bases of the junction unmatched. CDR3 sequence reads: CSVLTGKSSEQFF. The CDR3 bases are TGCAGCGTCTTGACAGGGAAGTCAAGTGAGCAGTTCTTC.

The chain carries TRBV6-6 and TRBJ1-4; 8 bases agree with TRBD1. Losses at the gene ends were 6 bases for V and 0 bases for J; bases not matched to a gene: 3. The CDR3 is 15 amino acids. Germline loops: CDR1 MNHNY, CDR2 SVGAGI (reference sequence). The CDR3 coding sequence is TGTGCCAGCAGCCCGACAGGGGCAACTAATGAAAAACTGTTTTTT. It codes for CASSPTGATNEKLFF.

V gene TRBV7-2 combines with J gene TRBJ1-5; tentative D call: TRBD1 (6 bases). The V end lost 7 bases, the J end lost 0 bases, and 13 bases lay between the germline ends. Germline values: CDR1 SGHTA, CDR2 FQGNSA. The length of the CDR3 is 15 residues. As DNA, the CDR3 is TGTGCCAGCAAGGGGGGGGGTTATAGCAATCAGCCCCAGCATTTT. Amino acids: CASKGGGYSNQPQHF.

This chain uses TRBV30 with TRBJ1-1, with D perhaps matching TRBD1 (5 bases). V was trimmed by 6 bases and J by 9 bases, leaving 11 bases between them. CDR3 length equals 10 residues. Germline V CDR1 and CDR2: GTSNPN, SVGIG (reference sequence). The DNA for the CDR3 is TGTGCCTGCATACAGGCTCAAGCTTTCTTT. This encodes CACIQAQAFF.

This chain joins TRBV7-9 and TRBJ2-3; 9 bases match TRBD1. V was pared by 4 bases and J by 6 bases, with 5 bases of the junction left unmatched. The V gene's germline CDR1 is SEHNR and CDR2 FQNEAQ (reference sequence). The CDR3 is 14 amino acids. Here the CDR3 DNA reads TGTGCCAGCAGCTCACAGGGGGCCGGGGATACGCAGTATTTT. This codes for CASSSQGAGDTQYF.

The chain's CDR3 is CASSQTGYEQFF. CDR3 DNA sequence: TGTGCCAGCAGCCAAACAGGGTATGAGCAGTTCTTC. The chain is built from TRBV11-2 and TRBJ2-1; a weak D match, TRBD1 (6 bases). The germline CDR1 and CDR2 sequences are SGHAT and FQNNGV. Trimming took off 5 bases at V and 8 bases at J, with 10 bases between the two ends. The CDR3 is 12 amino acids.

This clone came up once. CDR3 protein: CASRFGVGLAGVKETQYF. In nucleotides, the CDR3 is TGTGCCAGCAGGTTCGGTGTCGGTCTAGCGGGAGTTAAAGAGACCCAGTACTTC. The rearrangement links TRBV2 to TRBJ2-5; 10 bases map to TRBD2. The germline V gene encodes CDR1 SNHLY and CDR2 FYNNEI. The V and J ends lost 6 bases and 3 bases, in that order; junction bases with no gene match: 16. The CDR3 contains 18 residues.

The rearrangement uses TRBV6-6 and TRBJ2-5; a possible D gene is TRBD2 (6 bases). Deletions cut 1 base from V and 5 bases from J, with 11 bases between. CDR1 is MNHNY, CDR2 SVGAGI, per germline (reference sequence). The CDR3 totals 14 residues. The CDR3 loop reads CASSYYPAGETQYF. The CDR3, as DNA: TGTGCCAGCAGTTACTACCCTGCGGGGGAGACCCAGTACTTC.